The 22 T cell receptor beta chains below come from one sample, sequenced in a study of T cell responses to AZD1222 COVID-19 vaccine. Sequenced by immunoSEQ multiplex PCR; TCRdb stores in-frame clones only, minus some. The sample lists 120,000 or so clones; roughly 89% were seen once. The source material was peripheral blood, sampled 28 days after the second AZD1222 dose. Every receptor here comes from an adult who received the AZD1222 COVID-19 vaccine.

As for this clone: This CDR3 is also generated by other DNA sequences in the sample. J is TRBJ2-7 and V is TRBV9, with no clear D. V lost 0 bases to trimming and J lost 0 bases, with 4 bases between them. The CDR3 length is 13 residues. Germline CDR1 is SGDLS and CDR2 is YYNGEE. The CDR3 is CASSVGSSYEQYF. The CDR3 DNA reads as TGTGCCAGCAGCGTAGGAAGCTCCTACGAGCAGTACTTC.

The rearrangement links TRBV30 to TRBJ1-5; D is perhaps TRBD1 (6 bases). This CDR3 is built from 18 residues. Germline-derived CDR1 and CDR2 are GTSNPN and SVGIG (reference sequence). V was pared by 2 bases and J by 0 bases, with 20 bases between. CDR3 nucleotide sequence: TGTGCCTGGAGTAGGGGGTATAGGACCTGGGATAGCAATCAGCCCCAGCATTTT. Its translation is CAWSRGYRTWDSNQPQHF.

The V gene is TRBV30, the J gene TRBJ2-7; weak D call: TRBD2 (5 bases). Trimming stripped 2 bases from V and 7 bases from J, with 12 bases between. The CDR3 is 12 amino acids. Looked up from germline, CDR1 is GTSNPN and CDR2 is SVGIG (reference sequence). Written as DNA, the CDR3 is TGTGCCTGGAGTCGTAACCGAGGGGAGCAGTACTTC. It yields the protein CAWSRNRGEQYF.

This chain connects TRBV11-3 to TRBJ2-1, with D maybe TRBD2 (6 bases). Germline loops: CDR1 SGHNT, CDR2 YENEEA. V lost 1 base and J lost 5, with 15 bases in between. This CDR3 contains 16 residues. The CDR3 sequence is CASSLGLGTEHNEQFF. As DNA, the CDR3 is TGTGCCAGCAGCTTAGGATTGGGGACTGAACACAATGAGCAGTTCTTC.

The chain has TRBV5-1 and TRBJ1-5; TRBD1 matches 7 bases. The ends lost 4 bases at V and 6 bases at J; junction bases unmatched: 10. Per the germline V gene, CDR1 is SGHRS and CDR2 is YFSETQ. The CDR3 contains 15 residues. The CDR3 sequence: CASSEGQKRGQPQHF. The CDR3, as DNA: TGCGCCAGCAGCGAGGGACAGAAACGGGGTCAGCCCCAGCATTTT. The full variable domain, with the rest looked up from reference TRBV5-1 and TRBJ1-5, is KAGVTQTPRYLIKTRGQQVTLSCSPISGHRSVSWYQQTPGQGLQFLFEYFSETQRNKGNFPGRFSGRQFSNSRSEMNVSTLELGDSALYLCASSEGQKRGQPQHFGDGTRLSIL.

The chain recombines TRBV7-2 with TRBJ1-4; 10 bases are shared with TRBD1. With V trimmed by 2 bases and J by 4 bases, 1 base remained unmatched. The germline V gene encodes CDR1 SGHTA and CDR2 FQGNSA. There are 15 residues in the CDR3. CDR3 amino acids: CASSLRTGGNEKLFF. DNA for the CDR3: TGTGCCAGCAGCTTAAGGACAGGGGGTAATGAAAAACTGTTTTTT.

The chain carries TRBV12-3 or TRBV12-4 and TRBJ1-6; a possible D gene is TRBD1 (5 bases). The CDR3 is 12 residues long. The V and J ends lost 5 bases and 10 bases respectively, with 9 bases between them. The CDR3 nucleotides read TGTGCCAGCAGTCCCGGGGGGTCACCCCTCCACTTT. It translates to CASSPGGSPLHF.

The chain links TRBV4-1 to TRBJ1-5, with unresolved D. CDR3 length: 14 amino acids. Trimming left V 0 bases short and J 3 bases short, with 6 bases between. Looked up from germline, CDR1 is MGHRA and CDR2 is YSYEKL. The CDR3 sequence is CASSQDLVNQPQHF. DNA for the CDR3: TGCGCCAGCAGCCAAGATCTCGTCAATCAGCCCCAGCATTTT.

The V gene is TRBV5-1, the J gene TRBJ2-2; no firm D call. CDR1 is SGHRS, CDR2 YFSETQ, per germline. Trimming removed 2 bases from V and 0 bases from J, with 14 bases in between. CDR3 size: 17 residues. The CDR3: CASSFDRRTTNTGELFF. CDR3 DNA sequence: TGCGCCAGCAGCTTTGATAGACGGACCACGAACACCGGGGAGCTGTTTTTT. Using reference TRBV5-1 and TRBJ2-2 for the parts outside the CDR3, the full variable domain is KAGVTQTPRYLIKTRGQQVTLSCSPISGHRSVSWYQQTPGQGLQFLFEYFSETQRNKGNFPGRFSGRQFSNSRSEMNVSTLELGDSALYLCASSFDRRTTNTGELFFGEGSRLTVL.

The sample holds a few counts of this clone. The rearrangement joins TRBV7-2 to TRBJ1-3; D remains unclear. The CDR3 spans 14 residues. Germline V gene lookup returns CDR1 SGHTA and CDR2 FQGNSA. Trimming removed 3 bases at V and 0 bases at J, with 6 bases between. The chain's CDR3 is CASSFTASGNTIYF. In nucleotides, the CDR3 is TGTGCCAGCAGCTTCACAGCCTCTGGAAACACCATATATTTT.

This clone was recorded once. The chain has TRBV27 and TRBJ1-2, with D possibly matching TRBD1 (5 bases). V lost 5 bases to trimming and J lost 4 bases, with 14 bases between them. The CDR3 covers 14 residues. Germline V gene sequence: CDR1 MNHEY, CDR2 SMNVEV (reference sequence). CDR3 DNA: TGTGCCAGCAGTCCAGGGTTTGGGGGCTATGGCTACACCTTC. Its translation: CASSPGFGGYGYTF.

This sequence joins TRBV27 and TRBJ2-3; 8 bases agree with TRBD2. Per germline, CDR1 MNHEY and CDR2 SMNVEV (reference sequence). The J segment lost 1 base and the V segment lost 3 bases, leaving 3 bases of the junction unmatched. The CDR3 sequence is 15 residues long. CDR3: CASSFRREGTDTQYF. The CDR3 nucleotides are TGTGCCAGCAGTTTCAGGCGGGAGGGCACAGATACGCAGTATTTT.

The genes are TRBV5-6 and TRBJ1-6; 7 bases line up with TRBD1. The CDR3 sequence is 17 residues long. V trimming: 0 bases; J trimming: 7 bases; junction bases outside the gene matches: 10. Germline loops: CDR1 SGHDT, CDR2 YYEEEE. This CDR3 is CASSLGGAGGWNSPLHF. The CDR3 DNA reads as TGTGCCAGCAGCTTGGGGGGGGCAGGGGGTTGGAATTCACCCCTCCACTTT.

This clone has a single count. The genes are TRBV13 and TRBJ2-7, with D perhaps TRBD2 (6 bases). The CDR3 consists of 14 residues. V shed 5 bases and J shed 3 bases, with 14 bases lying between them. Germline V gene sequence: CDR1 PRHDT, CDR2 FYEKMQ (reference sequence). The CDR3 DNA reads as TGTGCCAGCAGCCCCGGGAGCCAGCGCTACGAGCAGTACTTC. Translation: CASSPGSQRYEQYF.

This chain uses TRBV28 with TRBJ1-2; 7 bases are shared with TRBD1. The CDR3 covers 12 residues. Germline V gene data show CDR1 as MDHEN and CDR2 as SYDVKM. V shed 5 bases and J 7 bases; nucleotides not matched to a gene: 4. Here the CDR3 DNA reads TGTGCCAGCAGTAGACAGGGCAGTGGCTACACCTTC. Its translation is CASSRQGSGYTF.

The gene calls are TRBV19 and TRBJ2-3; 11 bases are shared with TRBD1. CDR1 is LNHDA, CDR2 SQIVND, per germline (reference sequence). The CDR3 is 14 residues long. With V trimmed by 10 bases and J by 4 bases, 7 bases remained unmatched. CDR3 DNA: TGTGCCACCCGGGACAGGGGGTTGGCAGATACGCAGTATTTT. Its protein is CATRDRGLADTQYF.

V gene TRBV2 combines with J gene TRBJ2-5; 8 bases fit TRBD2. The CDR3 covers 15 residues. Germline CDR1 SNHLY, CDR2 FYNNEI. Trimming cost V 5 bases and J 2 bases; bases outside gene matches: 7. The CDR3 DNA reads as TGTGCCAGCAGTATTTACGGGGGGGGACAAGAGACCCAGTACTTC. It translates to CASSIYGGGQETQYF.

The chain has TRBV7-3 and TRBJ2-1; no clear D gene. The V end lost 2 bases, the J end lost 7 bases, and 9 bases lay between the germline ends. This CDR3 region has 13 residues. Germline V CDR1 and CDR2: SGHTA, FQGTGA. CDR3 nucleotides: TGTGCCAGCAGCTTAGCCAAGGGTAATGAGCAGTTCTTC. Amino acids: CASSLAKGNEQFF.

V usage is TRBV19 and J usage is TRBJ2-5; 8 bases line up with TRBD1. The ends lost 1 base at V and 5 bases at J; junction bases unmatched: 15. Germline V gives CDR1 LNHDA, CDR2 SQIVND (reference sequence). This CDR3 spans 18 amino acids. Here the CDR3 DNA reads TGTGCCAGTAGTATAGTGTTTTATGCGACAGGGGATCGGGAGACCCAGTACTTC. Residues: CASSIVFYATGDRETQYF.

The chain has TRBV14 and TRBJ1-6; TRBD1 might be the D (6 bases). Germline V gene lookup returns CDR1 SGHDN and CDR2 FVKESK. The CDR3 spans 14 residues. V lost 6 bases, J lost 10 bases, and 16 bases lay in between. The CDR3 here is CASRLGRGLSPLHF. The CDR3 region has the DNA TGTGCCAGCAGGCTCGGCAGGGGTTTGTCACCCCTCCACTTT.

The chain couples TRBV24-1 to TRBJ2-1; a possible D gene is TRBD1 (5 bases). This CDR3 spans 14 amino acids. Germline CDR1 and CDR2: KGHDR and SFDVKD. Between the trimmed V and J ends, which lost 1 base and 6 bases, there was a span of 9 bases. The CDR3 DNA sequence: TGTGCCACCAGTGATTTTACAGGTTCCAATGAGCAGTTCTTC. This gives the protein CATSDFTGSNEQFF.

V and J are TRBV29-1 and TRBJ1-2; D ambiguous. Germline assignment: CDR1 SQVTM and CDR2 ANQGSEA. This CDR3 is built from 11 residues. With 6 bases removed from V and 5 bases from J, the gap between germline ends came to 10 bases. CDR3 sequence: CSVGSGYGYTF. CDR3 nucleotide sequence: TGCAGCGTCGGGAGTGGGTATGGCTACACCTTC.